This TCR beta chain originates from a study of breast tumors, draining lymph nodes, adjacent tissues. One entry per CDR3 protein results from TCRdb running MiXCR on the multiplex PCR reads. Of over 130,000 distinct CDR3 sequences listed, around a third are singletons. This clonotype was counted many times. Unmatched junction bases numbered 8, after V lost 6 bases and J lost 4 bases. The CDR3 extends over 15 amino acids. The lymph nodes were axillary draining lymph nodes from breast cancer patients. The chain recombines TRBV12-3 or TRBV12-4 with TRBJ1-4; 7 positions agree with TRBD1. The clonotype comes from a female donor with breast cancer. Some clones in this sample may be carry-over from other donors' samples. Sequenced sample: axillary lymph node tissue. CDR3 sequence reads: CASSTSGGSNEKLFF. Here the CDR3 DNA reads TGTGCCAGCAGCACCTCAGGGGGAAGTAATGAAAAACTGTTTTTT.